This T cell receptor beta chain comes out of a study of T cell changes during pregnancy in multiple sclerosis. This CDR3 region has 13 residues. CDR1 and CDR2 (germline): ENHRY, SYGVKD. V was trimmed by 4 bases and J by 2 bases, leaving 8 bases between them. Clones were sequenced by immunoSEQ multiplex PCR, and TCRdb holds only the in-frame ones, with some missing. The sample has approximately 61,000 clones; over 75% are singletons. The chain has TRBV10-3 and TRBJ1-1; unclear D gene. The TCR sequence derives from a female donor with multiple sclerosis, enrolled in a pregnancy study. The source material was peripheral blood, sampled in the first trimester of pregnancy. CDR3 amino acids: CAISADTNTEAFF. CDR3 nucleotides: TGTGCCATCAGTGCTGACACCAACACTGAAGCTTTCTTT.